The rows below give T cell receptor beta chains drawn from one sample of a study of T cells in Graves' hyperthyroidism and ophthalmopathy. TCRdb recomputed calls from the multiplex PCR reads with MiXCR, one row per CDR3 protein. In the table there are hundreds of thousands of distinct CDR3 sequences, approximately 15% of which are singletons. Sequencing used blood. These TCRs come from a woman aged 30 to 39 with Graves' hyperthyroidism that later progressed to Graves' ophthalmopathy. The CDR3 runs from the conserved cysteine through the conserved F or W. D genes are given only for firm matches. Not every row has a clone size; where given, it reads once, few, many or a size class.

TRBJ2-7	TRBD1	many	TRBV20-1	TGCAGTGCTTCTCGGACAGGGCTGGGGAAAAACGAGCAGTACTTC	CSASRTGLGKNEQYF
TRBJ2-7	NA	few	TRBV5-1	TGCGCCAGCAGCTTGGCGCAGGGACGCTACGAGCAGTACTTC	CASSLAQGRYEQYF
TRBJ1-5	NA	many	TRBV3-1	TGTGCCAGCAGCCAGGTCGATAATCAGCCCCAGCATTTT	CASSQVDNQPQHF
TRBJ2-7	TRBD1	many	TRBV5-1	TGCGCCAGCAGCTTATCCGGGACAGGGTGGTACGAGCAGTACTTC	CASSLSGTGWYEQYF
TRBJ1-1	NA	few	TRBV12-3/TRBV12-4	TGTGCCAGCACCCCAGTGGGCAGCCGAGAAGCTTTCTTT	CASTPVGSREAFF
TRBJ1-1	NA	NA	TRBV5-1	TGCGCCAGCAGCCCCATGGCCCTGAACACTGAAGCTTTCTTT	CASSPMALNTEAFF
TRBJ2-3	NA	many	TRBV27	TGTGCCAGCAGTCGGTCTAGCGGCACAGATACGCAGTATTTT	CASSRSSGTDTQYF
TRBJ2-1	NA	NA	TRBV6-1	TGTGCCAGCACTCGAGGGGGGAGTTACCGCTACAATGAGCAGTTCTTC	CASTRGGSYRYNEQFF
TRBJ2-1	NA	many	TRBV27	TGTGCCAGCATTAACGGGTACAATGAGCAGTTCTTC	CASINGYNEQFF
TRBJ1-1	NA	few	TRBV6-1	TGTGCCTGCAGTGGCTGGGGGCGTCGGGTGAACACTGAAGCTTTCTTT	CACSGWGRRVNTEAFF
TRBJ1-1	NA	many	TRBV3-1	TGTGCCAGCAGCCCGCGGGAGGTGATGAACACTGAAGCTTTCTTT	CASSPREVMNTEAFF
TRBJ2-1	TRBD2	many	TRBV20-1	TGCAGTGCTAGAGACAGCGGGACCGAGAGATACAATGAGCAGTTCTTC	CSARDSGTERYNEQFF
TRBJ1-3	NA	NA	TRBV10-3	TGTGCCATCAGTGGTGAAGGAAACACCATATATTTT	CAISGEGNTIYF
TRBJ2-4	TRBD2	many	TRBV20-1	TGCAGTGCTAGTAGGCCTAGCGGGGCCGTAGCCAAAAACATTCAGTACTTC	CSASRPSGAVAKNIQYF
TRBJ2-1	NA	many	TRBV11-2	TGTGCCAGCAGCTTAGAGACCCACTACGGGCAGTTCTTC	CASSLETHYGQFF
TRBJ1-1	NA	many	TRBV19	TGTGCCAGTAGTCGGCCGGGGCAGAACACTGAAGCTTTCTTT	CASSRPGQNTEAFF
TRBJ2-5	TRBD2	many	TRBV27	TGTGCCAGCAGTTTCCTCTCGGGCGGGAGGGGGGAGACCCAGTACTTC	CASSFLSGGRGETQYF
TRBJ2-7	NA	many	TRBV11-2	TGTGCCAGCAGCTTAGGTTGGTGGGGGATCGGCGAGCAGTACTTC	CASSLGWWGIGEQYF
TRBJ1-5	NA	few	TRBV19	TGTGCCAGTTGTAGGGGGGGGCTGGGTAATCAGCCCCAGCATTTT	CASCRGGLGNQPQHF
TRBJ2-6	NA	many	TRBV28	TGTGCCAGCAGTCACCGGGACTTTGGCTCTGGGGCCAACGTCCTGACTTTC	CASSHRDFGSGANVLTF
TRBJ2-7	TRBD2	NA	TRBV28	TGTGCCAGCAGGGGCGGGGGGGGCGGGTTTTACTACGAGCAGTACTTC	CASRGGGGGFYYEQYF
TRBJ2-7	NA	few	TRBV4-1	TGCGCCAGCAGCCAAGATCTTGGGGGTTCCTACGAGCAGTACTTC	CASSQDLGGSYEQYF